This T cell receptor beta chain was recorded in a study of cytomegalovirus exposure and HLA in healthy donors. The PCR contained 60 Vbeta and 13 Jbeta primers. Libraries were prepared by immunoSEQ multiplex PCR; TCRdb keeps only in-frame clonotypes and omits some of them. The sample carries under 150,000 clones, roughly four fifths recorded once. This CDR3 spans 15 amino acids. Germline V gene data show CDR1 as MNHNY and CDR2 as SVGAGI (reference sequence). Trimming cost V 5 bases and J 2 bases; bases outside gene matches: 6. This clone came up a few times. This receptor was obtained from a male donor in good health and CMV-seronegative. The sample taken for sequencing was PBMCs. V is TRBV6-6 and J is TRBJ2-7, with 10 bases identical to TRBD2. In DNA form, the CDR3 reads TGTGCCAGCAGTGATACTAGCGGGGTCCCCTACGAGCAGTACTTC. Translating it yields CASSDTSGVPYEQYF.